This TCR beta chain was profiled in a study of regulatory T cells in long-lasting Graves disease (dated by TCRdb to the early 2020s). Notes on the research overall: In the newly diagnosed Graves' disease group, patients had been taking antithyroid drugs for less than 3 months. This study used TCR sequencing and RNA sequencing of peripheral blood to compare persistent Graves' disease patients against newly diagnosed Graves' disease patients. The study took place in China and was registered as a clinical trial. A total of around 33 samples were covered by TCR sequencing, comprising roughly 13 persistent and roughly 20 newly diagnosed Graves' disease patients. Overall study results and their limits: Sequencing and analysis were restricted to the TCR beta chain. The study examined only peripheral blood because the primary lesion, thyroid tissue, could not be accessed. Persistent patients shared more public clonotypes among themselves (2,741) than newly diagnosed patients did (about 970). As a limitation, the authors acknowledged that the small sample size may reduce accuracy. Compared with newly diagnosed patients, persistent Graves' disease patients had lower TCR Shannon entropy and fewer highly expanded clones, which suggests clonal expansion.

The protocol used for the library was multiplex PCR. Instrument on record: Illumina HiSeq 4000. CDR3 regions were amplified by Arm-PCR with iRepertoire HTBI primers to construct TCR beta libraries. Before sequencing, the PCR products went through gel purification. The published analysis was carried out like this. Gene usage analysis of CDR3 amino acid clonotypes relied on the roughly 58 TRBV and about 15 TRBJ segments identified across samples. COPE and FqMerger were used to merge filtered high-quality paired reads into contigs. Contigs were aligned with BLAST to IMGT TRBV, TRBD and TRBJ reference genes, and CDR3 was defined per IMGT. Any clonotype with a frequency above 0.1% was counted as a highly expanded clone. Shannon entropy served as the measure of repertoire diversity, while the Gini coefficient captured V-J evenness. A clonotype found in more than one individual was treated as public. The public reads were run again by TCRdb, first through fastp at Q25 and then through MiXCR, and only productive beta chains were kept. Rows are combined by CDR3 protein, so each entry shows the most common genes and DNA. None of the V and J calls come from the authors' own analysis; TCRdb made them. This sample has hundreds of thousands of distinct CDR3 sequences in its table, and about 16% of those were observed once. The ten largest clones capture over 8.5% of the sample.

What the time point label conveys for this sample: newly diagnosed GD, antithyroid drugs for less than 3 months. RNA was extracted from PBMCs in TRIzol for both TCR sequencing and RNA sequencing. The diagnosis of Graves' disease was made according to American Thyroid Association guidelines. The patients came from an endocrinology department in Xi'an, China. Each patient gave approximately 10 milliliters of peripheral blood, collected in an EDTA anticoagulant tube. Ficoll Paque Plus density gradient separation was used to isolate PBMCs, and no additional T cell sorting was done. An Agilent 2100 Bioanalyzer and agarose gel were used to check RNA quality, while a NanoDrop 2000 measured RNA concentration. Remarks on this clonotype: Its antigen has not been determined. It has no much larger one-base neighbor in the sample; base qualities were not kept.

These same data were also listed under a study on T cells in Graves' hyperthyroidism and ophthalmopathy. In that second paper, the authors write: Stable Graves' hyperthyroidism was defined as no progression to ophthalmopathy during 18 months of follow-up. Hyperthyroidism patients were aged 18 to 65 years and newly diagnosed, with disease duration of less than 2 months. Exclusion was applied to patients with uncontrolled infections, other autoimmune diseases, pregnancy or lactation. Clinical symptoms, serum thyroxine and TRAb, thyroid ultrasound, and orbital computed tomography formed the basis for the diagnoses. For the first round of RT-PCR on the TCR CDR3, the HTBI primer set was used together with the Qiagen OneStep RT-PCR kit. Most expanded thyroid clonotypes (frequency above 0.001) were also found in blood, which suggests that blood repertoires may mirror thyroid immune responses. A 13 V-J signature model separated ophthalmopathy from stable hyperthyroidism, with about 90% sensitivity and just under 84% specificity in cross-validation and 80%/75% in testing. In validation, the model predicted progression to ophthalmopathy with around 71% sensitivity and roughly 72% specificity, a median of about 6 months before onset. To identify distinguishing TCR V-J signatures, a discovery cohort of 90 to 100 patients was used, comprising 43 with Graves' ophthalmopathy and some 60 with stable Graves' hyperthyroidism. Whether ophthalmopathy could be predicted prospectively was tested in an independent validation cohort made up of roughly 19 hyperthyroidism patients plus 17 patients who later progressed to ophthalmopathy. For training and testing, the 100 or so patients in the discovery cohort were randomly divided in a 7:3 ratio. In addition, the study compared T-cell repertoires in thyroid tissue and in blood from several Graves' hyperthyroidism patients. Following sampling, methimazole starting at 30 mg daily was given to hyperthyroidism patients, and high-dose intravenous methylprednisolone was given to ophthalmopathy patients. Libraries were constructed in a second round of multiplex PCR, after which size selection and purification were carried out. The libraries were sequenced on an Illumina HiSeq2000 using paired-end 100 bp reads. SOAPnuke was used to process the raw data, removing reads that contained adapters or uncalled bases, had a mean Phred below 15, or lacked an exact match to the constant primer or identifier. COPE v1.2.5 was used to merge the high-quality paired reads, and each unique nucleotide sequence was defined as a clonotype. MiTCR v1.1 was used to align the clonotypes against IMGT TRBV, TRBD and TRBJ reference segments. Only V-J combinations with frequency above 0.0001, covering about 99% of repertoires, were analysed. A TCS score was defined as the ratio between F50 (clonal expansion) and ExV (chaos), using BLOSUM62-based TCRdist between CDR3 peptides within each V-J. Welch's t-statistics and random forest reduced around 510 V-J features to some 14, which were used in a naive Bayes classifier (R e1071). No statistical method was used to fix the sample size in advance, and group allocation was not hidden from the investigators. The paper reports TCR Vbeta CDR3 sequencing of some 140 peripheral blood samples: around 45 ophthalmopathy, fewer than 85 hyperthyroidism and roughly 17 progressor patients.

The source of this sequence is a woman aged 30 to 39 with Graves disease. Donor details come from another sample of the same person, matched by shared clones. This material consisted of peripheral blood mononuclear cells (PBMCs), taken at new diagnosis, from a patient treated with antithyroid drugs.

At the DNA level, the sequence is TGCAGCGTCCAACGTGGGACCCCTGCAGCCCGTTTTTTT. Its protein is CSVQRGTPAARFF. The chain uses TRBV29-1 and TRBJ2-2, with the D call perhaps TRBD1 or TRBD2, as 5 bases match in each case. From cysteine to phenylalanine, the CDR3 is 13 amino acids long. The CDR3 DNA has 39 bases and is translated from base 1. The junction shows trimming of 6 bases on V and 17 bases on J, plus 25 bases between the germline ends. The germline V gene specifies SQVTM as CDR1 and ANQGSEA as CDR2.